This T cell receptor (beta chain) was sequenced for a study of T cell responses to AZD1222 COVID-19 vaccine. Findings of the study overall: Most donors were white British, females outnumbered males, and clonal diversity was possibly underestimated. Scientists sampled the repertoires only once the peak T cell response had passed.

Note on this clone: Its antigen is not identified.

Between the trimmed V and J ends, which lost 3 bases and 0 bases, there was a span of 13 bases. Germline lookup yields CDR1 SGHRS and CDR2 YFSETQ. This CDR3 comprises 16 residues. The repertoire was sequenced with immunoSEQ multiplex PCR; TCRdb's copy has only in-frame clones and lacks some. The sample shows 150,000 to 200,000 clones, 80% to 90% of them seen only once. This sequence was found in an adult who received the MenACWY meningococcal vaccine as a control. This specimen was peripheral blood, taken 28 days after the second dose of the MenACWY control vaccine. This chain connects TRBV5-1 to TRBJ1-3; possible D gene TRBD1, 5 bases. In DNA form, the CDR3 reads TGCGCCAGCAGCTCTTCGGGGGGGTTCTCTGGAAACACCATATATTTT. Translating it yields CASSSSGGFSGNTIYF.